Only one count was recorded for the clone carrying this TCR beta chain. This sample is part of a study of T cells in Graves' hyperthyroidism and ophthalmopathy. V dropped 1 base and J dropped 4 bases, with 11 bases sitting between them. The CDR3 totals 16 residues. CDR1 LNHDA and CDR2 SQIVND come from the germline V gene (reference sequence). The investigators amplified TCR beta CDR3 regions from RNA transcripts. The TCR CDR3 was amplified in a first-round RT-PCR using the HTBI primer set. TCRdb reprocessed the multiplex PCR reads via MiXCR and lists one record per CDR3 protein. The table shows a few hundred thousand distinct CDR3 sequences, with around 42% occurring only once.

Sequenced: peripheral blood or thyroid tissue (not recorded which). The rearrangement uses TRBV19 and TRBJ2-6; tentatively, D is TRBD2 (6 bases). The receptor's source is an adult woman with Graves' disease, either hyperthyroidism or ophthalmopathy (not recorded which). In nucleotides, the CDR3 is TGTGCCAGTAGTATAGCGTTAACTAGCGGGGCCAACGTCCTGACTTTC. Its translation: CASSIALTSGANVLTF.